The T cell receptor beta chain under discussion was sequenced for a study of T cell repertoires in cytomegalovirus infection (dated by TCRdb to about 2019). For the study in its entirety: The peptide stimulations were aimed at well-studied HLA-B-restricted epitopes as well as recently identified HLA-C-restricted CMV epitopes, whose presentation resists viral immunomodulation. The HLA type of each donor mattered for the analysis, because public TCR beta signatures pointed to carriage of CMV infection along with the matching HLA type.

The germline V gene (reference sequence) gives CDR1 as SEHNR and CDR2 as FQNEAQ. V is shortened by 5 bases, J by 0 bases, and the region joining them spans 8 bases. From cysteine to phenylalanine, the CDR3 is 14 amino acids long. Only the CDR3 part of the read is kept: 42 bases, read in frame from the first base. This clonotype was seen more than once but under ten times. The antigen it binds to is not known. No much larger clone exists at a distance of one base, and base qualities are not known. Here is what the overall study found, with its caveats: In the ex vivo response, HLA-C-restricted CMV-specific TCR beta clonotypes were dominant, and in two of eight donors the single most frequent clonotype came from this HLA-C-restricted group. Cumulative frequency of public TCR beta family members discriminated carriers of CMV infection plus the relevant HLA type in this cohort and an independent roughly 340-donor cohort.

Per the publication, the treatment or condition label means: in vitro stimulation with specific CMV peptide epitopes to enrich CMV-specific T cells. Sequencing used an Illumina HiSeq 1500. Using fastp trimming at Q25 and MiXCR clonotype assembly, TCRdb reanalyzed the public sequencing data and kept in-frame beta chains. Each CDR3 protein appears once, grouped with its most common genes and DNA. In all, the sample holds more than 55,000 distinct CDR3 sequences, and approximately 22% of those were seen once. The ten largest clones capture around 70% of the sample. The starting material was CD8+ T cells from cultured PBMCs, obtained from culture after CMV antigen stimulation. This receptor chain uses TRBV7-9 and TRBJ1-3; a confident D gene designation cannot be given. The source is a human donor in good health (CMV status not recorded). Some clones in this sample may be carry-over from other donors' samples. CDR3 reads: CASSLPPSGNTIYF. The sequenced DNA: TGTGCCAGCAGCCTCCCACCCTCTGGAAACACCATATATTTT.